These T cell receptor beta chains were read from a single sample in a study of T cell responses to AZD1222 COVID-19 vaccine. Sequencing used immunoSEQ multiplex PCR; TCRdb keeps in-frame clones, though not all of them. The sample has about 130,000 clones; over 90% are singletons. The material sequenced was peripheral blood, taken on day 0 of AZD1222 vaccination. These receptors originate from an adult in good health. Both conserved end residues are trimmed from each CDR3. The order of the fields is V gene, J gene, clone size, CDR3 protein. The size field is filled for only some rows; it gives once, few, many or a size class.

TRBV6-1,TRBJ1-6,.,ASSEVEYPYNSPLH
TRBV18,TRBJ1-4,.,ASSADRDHEKLF
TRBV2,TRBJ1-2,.,ASTGDGNYGYT
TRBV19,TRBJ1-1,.,ASSIDQEVEAF
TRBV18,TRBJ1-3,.,ASSPRGGDSSGNTIY
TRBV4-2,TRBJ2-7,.,ASSQDKTHPPYEQY
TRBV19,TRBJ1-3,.,ASTGYPSMNSGNTIY
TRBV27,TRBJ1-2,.,ASSLSAPPGERSDGYT
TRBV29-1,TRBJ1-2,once,SVGNDEFADVRYT
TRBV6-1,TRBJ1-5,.,ASSDPSNQPQH
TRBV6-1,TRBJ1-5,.,ASSDARGGNQPQH
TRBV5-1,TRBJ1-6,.,ASSFRGSSYNSPLH
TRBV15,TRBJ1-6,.,ATSKDRDRVNSPLH
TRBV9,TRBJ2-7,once,ASSPRGQAGEQY
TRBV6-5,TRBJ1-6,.,ASSRGGAHNSPLH
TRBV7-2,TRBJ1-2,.,ASSLTGTFYGYT
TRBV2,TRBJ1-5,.,ASKADSNQPQH